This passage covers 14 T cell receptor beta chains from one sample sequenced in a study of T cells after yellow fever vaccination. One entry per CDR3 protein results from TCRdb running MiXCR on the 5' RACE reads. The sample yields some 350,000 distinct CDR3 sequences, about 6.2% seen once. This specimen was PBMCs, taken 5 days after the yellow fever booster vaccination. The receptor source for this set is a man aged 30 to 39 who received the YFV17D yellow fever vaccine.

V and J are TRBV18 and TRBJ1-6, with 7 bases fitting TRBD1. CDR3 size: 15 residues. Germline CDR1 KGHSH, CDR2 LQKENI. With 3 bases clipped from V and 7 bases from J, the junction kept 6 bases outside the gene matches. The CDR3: CASSPRQGQNSPLHF. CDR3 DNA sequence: TGTGCCAGCTCACCTCGACAGGGTCAGAATTCACCCCTCCACTTT.

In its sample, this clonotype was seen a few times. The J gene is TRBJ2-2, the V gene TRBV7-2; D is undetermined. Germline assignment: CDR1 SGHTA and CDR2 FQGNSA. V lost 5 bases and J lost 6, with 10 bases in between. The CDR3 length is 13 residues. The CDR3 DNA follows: TGTGCCAGCAGCCCCAGGTCCGCCGGGGAGCTGTTTTTT. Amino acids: CASSPRSAGELFF.

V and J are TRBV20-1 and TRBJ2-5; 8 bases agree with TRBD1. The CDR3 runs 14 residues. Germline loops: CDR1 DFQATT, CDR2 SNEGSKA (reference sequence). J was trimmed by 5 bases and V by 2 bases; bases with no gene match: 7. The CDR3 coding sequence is TGCAGTGCTAGAAGACAGGGGTTTAGTGAGACCCAGTACTTC. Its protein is CSARRQGFSETQYF.

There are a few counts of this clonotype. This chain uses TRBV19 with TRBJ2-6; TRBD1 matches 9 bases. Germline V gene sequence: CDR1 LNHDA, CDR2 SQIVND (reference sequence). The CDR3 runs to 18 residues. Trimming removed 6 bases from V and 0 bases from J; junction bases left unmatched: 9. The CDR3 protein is CASSAPGQGRSGANVLTF. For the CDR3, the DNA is TGTGCCAGTAGCGCCCCGGGACAGGGTCGCTCTGGGGCCAACGTCCTGACTTTC.

CDR3 protein: CASTRDRLLREQFF. As DNA, the CDR3 is TGTGCCAGCACCCGGGACCGCCTGCTTCGAGAGCAGTTCTTC. The chain uses TRBV11-2 and TRBJ2-1; TRBD1 or TRBD2 may be the D gene (5 bases each). From germline, CDR1 is SGHAT and CDR2 FQNNGV. This CDR3 is built from 14 residues. The V end lost 7 bases, the J end lost 10 bases, and 20 bases lay between the germline ends.

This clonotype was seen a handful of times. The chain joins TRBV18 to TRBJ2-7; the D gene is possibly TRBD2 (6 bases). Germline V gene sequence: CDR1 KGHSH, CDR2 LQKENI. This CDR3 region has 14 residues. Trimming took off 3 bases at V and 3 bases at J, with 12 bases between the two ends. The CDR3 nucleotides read TGTGCCAGCTCACCTCGCGGGACCAACTACGAGCAGTACTTC. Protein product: CASSPRGTNYEQYF.

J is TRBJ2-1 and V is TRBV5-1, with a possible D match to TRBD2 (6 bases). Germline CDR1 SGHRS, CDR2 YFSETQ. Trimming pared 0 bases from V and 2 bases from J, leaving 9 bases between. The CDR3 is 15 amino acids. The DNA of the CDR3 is TGCGCCAGCAGCTTGGTGGCTAGCGCCTACAATGAGCAGTTCTTC. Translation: CASSLVASAYNEQFF.

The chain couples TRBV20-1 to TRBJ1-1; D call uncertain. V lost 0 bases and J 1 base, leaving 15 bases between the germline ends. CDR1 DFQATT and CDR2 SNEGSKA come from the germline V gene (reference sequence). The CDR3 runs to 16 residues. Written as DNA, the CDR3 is TGCAGTGCTAGAGATCGGACCGCAATATGGAACACTGAAGCTTTCTTT. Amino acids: CSARDRTAIWNTEAFF.

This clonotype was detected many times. The CDR3 DNA reads TGCAGCGGCACGGAGGGGGGAGATACGCAGTATTTT. Residues: CSGTEGGDTQYF. The J gene is TRBJ2-3, the V gene TRBV29-1; D possibly matches TRBD1 or TRBD2 (6 bases each). The V gene lost 7 bases and the J gene lost 5 bases, with 13 bases spanning the gap. Germline CDR1 SQVTM, CDR2 ANQGSEA. The CDR3 has 12 residues.

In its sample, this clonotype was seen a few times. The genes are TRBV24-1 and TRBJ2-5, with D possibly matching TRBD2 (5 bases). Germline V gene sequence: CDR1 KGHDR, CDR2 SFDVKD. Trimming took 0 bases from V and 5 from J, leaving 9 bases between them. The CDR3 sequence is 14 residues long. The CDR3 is CATSDLDGMETQYF. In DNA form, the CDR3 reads TGTGCCACCAGTGATTTGGACGGGATGGAGACCCAGTACTTC.

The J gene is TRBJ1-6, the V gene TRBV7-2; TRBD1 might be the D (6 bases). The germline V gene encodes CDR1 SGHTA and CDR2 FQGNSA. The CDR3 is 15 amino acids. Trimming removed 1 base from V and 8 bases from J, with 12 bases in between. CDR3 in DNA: TGTGCCAGCAGCTTAGGCCCGACAGGTTATTCACCCCTCCACTTT. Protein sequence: CASSLGPTGYSPLHF.

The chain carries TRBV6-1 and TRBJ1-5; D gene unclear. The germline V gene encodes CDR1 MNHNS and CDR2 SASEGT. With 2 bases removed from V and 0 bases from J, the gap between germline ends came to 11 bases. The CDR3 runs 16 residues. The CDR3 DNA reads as TGTGCCAGCAGTGAATTATTCAGCCATAGCAATCAGCCCCAGCATTTT. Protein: CASSELFSHSNQPQHF.

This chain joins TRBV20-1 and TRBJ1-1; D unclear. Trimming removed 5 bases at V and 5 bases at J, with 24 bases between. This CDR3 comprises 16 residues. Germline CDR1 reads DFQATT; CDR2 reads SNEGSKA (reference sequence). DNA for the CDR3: TGCAGTGCTTCTTTGGGAGGGCAGACTCGAGGGACTGAAGCTTTCTTT. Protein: CSASLGGQTRGTEAFF.

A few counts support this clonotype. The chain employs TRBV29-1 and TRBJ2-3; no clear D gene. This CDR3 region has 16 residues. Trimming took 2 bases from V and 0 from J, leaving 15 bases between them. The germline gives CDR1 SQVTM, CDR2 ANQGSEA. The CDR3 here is CSVEYGFRPSTDTQYF. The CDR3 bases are TGCAGCGTTGAATACGGGTTCCGACCTAGCACAGATACGCAGTATTTT.